This T cell receptor (beta chain) was retrieved from a study of early T cells in non-severe SARS-CoV-2 infection. Study-level background: Investigators sequenced bulk RNA drawn from unsorted whole blood, and chains remained unpaired.

Per germline, CDR1 MNHNS and CDR2 SASEGT. The CDR3 is 12 residues long. Trimming took 4 bases from V and 9 from J; bases not matched to a gene: 0. The TCR library protocol attached unique molecular identifiers to the individual cDNA molecules. MiXCR, applied by TCRdb to the 5' RACE reads, yields one record per CDR3 protein. The sample has about 110,000 distinct CDR3 sequences, around an eighth seen once. The chain uses TRBV6-1 and TRBJ2-1; 10 bases agree with TRBD2. This clonotype was obtained from an adult who was a healthcare worker with PCR-confirmed SARS-CoV-2 infection or an uninfected control (not recorded which). The sample consisted of whole blood. Written as DNA, the CDR3 is TGTGCCAGCAGTGGGACTAGCGGTGAGCAGTTCTTC. Translating it yields CASSGTSGEQFF.